These 30 T cell receptor beta chains originate from one sample sequenced in a study of T cell responses to AZD1222 COVID-19 vaccine. TCRdb keeps only in-frame clones here, not all; method: immunoSEQ multiplex PCR. The sample records 120,000 to 150,000 clones, less than 95% being singletons. The sample was peripheral blood, taken on day 0 of AZD1222 vaccination. The receptors were gathered from an adult in good health.

The chain carries TRBV7-2 and TRBJ2-3, with D possibly being TRBD1 or TRBD2 (6 bases each). The CDR3 has 14 amino acids. In germline, CDR1 is SGHTA, CDR2 FQGNSA. V was trimmed by 5 bases and J by 4 bases, leaving 13 bases between them. The DNA of the CDR3 is TGTGCCAGCAGCGAGGGGGGCCCCGCAGATACGCAGTATTTT. As protein: CASSEGGPADTQYF.

The CDR3 sequence: CASSLEGTGANVLTF. As DNA, the CDR3 is TGTGCCAGCAGCCTAGAGGGTACCGGGGCCAACGTCCTGACTTTC. The chain uses TRBV7-6 and TRBJ2-6, with a tentative D call TRBD2 (5 bases). Germline loops: CDR1 SGHVS, CDR2 FNYEAQ. V lost 5 bases, J lost 4 bases, and 12 bases lay in between. This CDR3 is 15 amino acids long. Drawing the rest from reference TRBV7-6 and TRBJ2-6, the complete variable domain is GAGVSQSPRYKVTKRGQDVALRCDPISGHVSLYWYRQALGQGPEFLTYFNYEAQQDKSGLPNDRFSAERPEGSISTLTIQRTEQRDSAMYRCASSLEGTGANVLTFGAGSRLTVL.

The chain is built from TRBV19 and TRBJ1-1; no definite D call. Germline V gene sequence: CDR1 LNHDA, CDR2 SQIVND (reference sequence). This CDR3 comprises 14 residues. The V gene lost 6 bases and the J gene lost 5 bases, with 16 bases spanning the gap. CDR3 sequence (DNA): TGTGCCAGTAGAGTCCTACCCGGGAGGACTGAAGCTTTCTTT. This codes for CASRVLPGRTEAFF. Full variable domain (missing parts from reference TRBV19 and TRBJ1-1): DGGITQSPKYLFRKEGQNVTLSCEQNLNHDAMYWYRQDPGQGLRLIYYSQIVNDFQKGDIAEGYSVSREKKESFPLTVTSAQKNPTAFYLCASRVLPGRTEAFFGQGTRLTVV.

This clone was counted only a few times. The genes are TRBV28 and TRBJ2-7, with D possibly called TRBD1 or TRBD2 (5 bases each). V was shortened by 3 bases and J by 2 bases, with 11 bases between the two germline ends. The CDR3 has 14 residues. CDR1 is MDHEN and CDR2 is SYDVKM in the germline V gene. CDR3 loop: CASSLPRDAYEQYF. The CDR3 bases are TGTGCCAGCAGTTTGCCCCGGGACGCCTACGAGCAGTACTTC.

The J gene is TRBJ2-2, the V gene TRBV6-4; D possibly corresponds to TRBD2 (6 bases). V was pared by 7 bases and J by 1 base, with 10 bases between. The germline gives CDR1 MRHNA, CDR2 SNTAGT. This CDR3 spans 14 amino acids. This CDR3 reads CASKRRENTGELFF. The CDR3 DNA is TGTGCCAGCAAAAGGCGGGAGAACACCGGGGAGCTGTTTTTT.

The rearrangement joins TRBV6-5 to TRBJ1-6; D is uncertain. CDR1 is MNHEY and CDR2 is SVGAGI in the germline V gene. The CDR3 length is 15 residues. V shed 3 bases and J shed 9 bases, with 15 bases lying between them. The CDR3 is CASSYSKRSASPLHF. As DNA, the CDR3 is TGTGCCAGCAGTTATTCAAAACGATCGGCTTCACCCCTCCACTTT.

The chain combines TRBV28 with TRBJ1-2; D is ambiguous. Germline values: CDR1 MDHEN, CDR2 SYDVKM. V dropped 5 bases and J dropped 4 bases, with 8 bases sitting between them. CDR3 length: 12 amino acids. CDR3 protein: CASSRPVYGYTF. The CDR3 nucleotides read TGTGCCAGCAGTCGACCTGTCTATGGCTACACCTTC.

The chain is built from TRBV24-1 and TRBJ2-3, with 10 bases that match TRBD2. Germline loops: CDR1 KGHDR, CDR2 SFDVKD. This CDR3 comprises 14 residues. The V segment lost 12 bases and the J segment 2 bases; nucleotides outside the gene matches: 7. The CDR3 loop reads CAVQREGLTDTQYF. CDR3 bases: TGTGCCGTTCAGCGGGAGGGCCTCACAGATACGCAGTATTTT.

The V and J genes are TRBV27 and TRBJ1-6; D ambiguous. V was shortened by 5 bases and J by 4 bases, with 15 bases between the two germline ends. The CDR3 runs to 16 residues. The germline V gene has CDR1 MNHEY and CDR2 SMNVEV (reference sequence). CDR3 loop: CASSLVVTSYNSPLHF. The CDR3 coding sequence is TGTGCCAGCAGTCTAGTTGTGACTTCGTATAATTCACCCCTCCACTTT.

CDR3 bases: TGTGCCAGCAGCTCCGCTCGGGGGACCGGGGAGCTGTTTTTT. It encodes CASSSARGTGELFF. The V and J genes are TRBV28 and TRBJ2-2; D is perhaps TRBD2 (6 bases). From germline, CDR1 is MDHEN and CDR2 SYDVKM. The CDR3 length is 14 residues. V was shortened by 6 bases and J by 5 bases, with 13 bases between the two germline ends.

This clone was seen only a few times. The J gene is TRBJ2-7, the V gene TRBV29-1; tentatively, D is TRBD2 (6 bases). The V end lost 4 bases, the J end lost 6 bases, and 13 bases lay between the germline ends. Per germline, CDR1 SQVTM and CDR2 ANQGSEA. The CDR3 spans 12 residues. The chain's CDR3 is CSVGPGVTEQYF. As DNA, the CDR3 is TGCAGCGTTGGGCCGGGAGTTACCGAGCAGTACTTC.

This chain connects TRBV9 to TRBJ1-5; a possible D gene is TRBD1 (6 bases). Deletions cut 0 bases from V and 12 bases from J, with 13 bases between. Germline CDR1 SGDLS, CDR2 YYNGEE. This CDR3 is built from 13 residues. CDR3 DNA: TGTGCCAGCAGCGTAGCCCCGGACAGACTCCAGCATTTT. Translation: CASSVAPDRLQHF.

V usage is TRBV6-5 and J usage is TRBJ2-5, with D hard to call. Germline CDR1 MNHEY, CDR2 SVGAGI. The CDR3 is 15 residues long. V lost 6 bases and J 5 bases, leaving 19 bases between the germline ends. CDR3 nucleotide sequence: TGTGCCAGCAGCCTGGGTGATTGGGTCAGGGAGACCCAGTACTTC. It yields the protein CASSLGDWVRETQYF.

DNA of the CDR3: TGCGCCAGCAGCTTTGTGTCGGCCGCTAGCACAGATACGCAGTATTTT. This sequence encodes CASSFVSAASTDTQYF. The chain combines TRBV5-1 with TRBJ2-3; D unresolved. Trimming pared 2 bases from V and 0 bases from J, leaving 13 bases between. Per the germline V gene, CDR1 is SGHRS and CDR2 is YFSETQ. CDR3 size: 16 residues.

The rearrangement links TRBV7-9 to TRBJ2-1, with a tentative D call TRBD2 (6 bases). V lost 3 bases to trimming and J lost 1 base, with 10 bases between them. Germline V CDR1 and CDR2: SEHNR, FQNEAQ (reference sequence). The CDR3 sequence is 15 residues long. The CDR3 sequence is CASSFREKSYNEQFF. In DNA, the CDR3 is TGTGCCAGCAGCTTCCGGGAGAAGTCCTACAATGAGCAGTTCTTC.

The V gene is TRBV27, the J gene TRBJ1-6; D ambiguous. The germline V gene has CDR1 MNHEY and CDR2 SMNVEV (reference sequence). V was trimmed by 5 bases and J by 9 bases, leaving 11 bases between them. This CDR3 is 13 amino acids long. CDR3 sequence: CASSRLEISPLHF. DNA of the CDR3: TGTGCCAGCAGTCGTCTGGAGATTTCACCCCTCCACTTT.

This rearrangement joins TRBV9 to TRBJ1-2; D is possibly TRBD1 (5 bases). Germline values: CDR1 SGDLS, CDR2 YYNGEE. V was pared by 3 bases and J by 4 bases, with 13 bases between. This CDR3 spans 14 amino acids. The DNA of the CDR3 is TGTGCCAGCAGCGCCAATTCCAGGGTCTATGGCTACACCTTC. Its protein product is CASSANSRVYGYTF.

This chain connects TRBV10-3 to TRBJ2-1, with no clear D. CDR3 length: 13 amino acids. Between the trimmed V and J ends, which lost 3 bases and 8 bases, there was a span of 11 bases. CDR1 ENHRY and CDR2 SYGVKD come from the germline V gene. The CDR3 bases are TGTGCCATCAGTGATTATGTTTTGTATGAGCAGTTCTTC. Encoded protein: CAISDYVLYEQFF.

The chain employs TRBV13 and TRBJ2-7, with D unclear. The CDR3 has 11 residues. The germline V and J ends were trimmed by 3 bases and 3 bases, with 3 bases remaining between them. The germline gives CDR1 PRHDT, CDR2 FYEKMQ (reference sequence). The CDR3: CASSLDYEQYF. CDR3 DNA: TGTGCCAGCAGCTTGGACTACGAGCAGTACTTC.

This chain uses TRBV11-3 with TRBJ1-2, with a tentative D call TRBD1 (5 bases). V gave up 4 bases and J gave up 8 bases, with 11 bases separating them. The germline CDR1 and CDR2 sequences are SGHNT and YENEEA. This CDR3 has 12 amino acids. The CDR3 region has the DNA TGTGCCAGCAGCTCGGGGGGGTTGGGCTACACCTTC. Translated, it gives CASSSGGLGYTF.

This sequence joins TRBV11-2 and TRBJ2-3; D not resolved. The CDR3 loop spans 15 amino acids. V gave up 0 bases and J gave up 5 bases, with 12 bases separating them. From germline, CDR1 is SGHAT and CDR2 FQNNGV. As DNA, the CDR3 is TGTGCCAGCAGCTTAGAGGGGTTAGCTGGAGATACGCAGTATTTT. This gives the protein CASSLEGLAGDTQYF.

A single count supports this clone. The chain is built from TRBV5-1 and TRBJ2-3; a possible D gene is TRBD1 (7 bases). V lost 6 bases, J lost 6 bases, and 17 bases lay in between. Per the germline V gene, CDR1 is SGHRS and CDR2 is YFSETQ. The CDR3 loop spans 14 amino acids. The CDR3 DNA is TGCGCCAGCATGGGCGGGACAGACGGGGATACGCAGTATTTT. As protein: CASMGGTDGDTQYF.

This rearrangement joins TRBV4-1 to TRBJ2-3; 14 nucleotides align to TRBD2. The CDR3 is 19 amino acids. V lost 1 base, J lost 5 bases, and 11 bases stayed unmatched. Per the germline V gene, CDR1 is MGHRA and CDR2 is YSYEKL. The CDR3 sequence: CASSQGILGLAGGIDTQYF. The DNA of the CDR3 is TGCGCCAGCAGCCAAGGGATCCTCGGACTAGCGGGGGGAATAGATACGCAGTATTTT.

The rearrangement joins TRBV19 to TRBJ2-5, with 10 bases aligning to TRBD1. V trimming: 5 bases; J trimming: 5 bases; junction bases outside the gene matches: 8. The V gene's germline CDR1 is LNHDA and CDR2 SQIVND (reference sequence). This CDR3 has 15 residues. In DNA form, the CDR3 reads TGTGCCAGTAGTCCGGGAGGACAGGGGGGGGAGACCCAGTACTTC. This gives the protein CASSPGGQGGETQYF.

The table lists this clone with a count of one. The chain combines TRBV6-6 with TRBJ2-7; no clear D. This CDR3 has 12 residues. V was cut by 2 bases and J by 1 base, with 3 bases left in between. Germline-derived CDR1 and CDR2 are MNHNY and SVGAGI (reference sequence). Here the CDR3 reads CASSYISYEQYF. For the CDR3, the DNA is TGTGCCAGCAGTTACATATCCTACGAGCAGTACTTC.

The chain recombines TRBV6-2 or TRBV6-3 with TRBJ2-2; D gene ambiguous. The CDR3 contains 12 residues. Germline lookup yields CDR1 MNHEY and CDR2 SVGEGT. Trimming pared 5 bases from V and 2 bases from J, leaving 3 bases between. CDR3 DNA: TGTGCCAGCAGTGGTAACACCGGGGAGCTGTTTTTT. This sequence encodes CASSGNTGELFF.

The rearrangement uses TRBV7-2 and TRBJ1-5; D remains ambiguous. Germline CDR1 SGHTA, CDR2 FQGNSA. Trimming took off 2 bases at V and 0 bases at J, with 14 bases between the two ends. There are 17 residues in the CDR3. This chain's CDR3 is CASSLLGTPNSNQPQHF. The CDR3 nucleotides read TGTGCCAGCAGCTTATTAGGCACACCTAATAGCAATCAGCCCCAGCATTTT.

J is TRBJ1-1 and V is TRBV7-3; D is undetermined. The CDR3 runs 13 residues. V was cut by 4 bases and J by 1 base, with 7 bases left in between. Per the germline V gene, CDR1 is SGHTA and CDR2 is FQGTGA. The CDR3 sequence: CASSSQPNTEAFF. The CDR3 region has the DNA TGTGCCAGCAGCTCACAACCGAACACTGAAGCTTTCTTT.

The chain employs TRBV10-3 and TRBJ2-1; TRBD2 might be the D (6 bases). This CDR3 is 16 amino acids long. Germline CDR1 reads ENHRY; CDR2 reads SYGVKD. V was cut by 7 bases and J by 4 bases, with 20 bases left in between. CDR3 protein: CAIIPDGSSGYNEQFF. The CDR3 nucleotides read TGTGCCATCATTCCAGACGGGAGTTCGGGATACAATGAGCAGTTCTTC.

This sequence joins TRBV19 and TRBJ1-1; perhaps TRBD1 as D (5 bases). Trimming stripped 5 bases from V and 5 bases from J, with 12 bases between. The CDR3 contains 13 residues. Looked up from germline, CDR1 is LNHDA and CDR2 is SQIVND (reference sequence). As DNA, the CDR3 is TGTGCCAGTAGTTCGGCAGGGTGGACTGAAGCTTTCTTT. Translating it yields CASSSAGWTEAFF.